The rows below give T cell receptor beta chains drawn from one sample of a study of neurological immune-mediated disorders. TCRdb processed the 5' RACE reads anew with MiXCR; each CDR3 protein has one entry. This sample has tens of thousands of distinct CDR3 sequences; around 3.6% occur once, and the top ten carry more than 2.5%. Sequenced material: PBMCs. The origin of the receptors is a woman in her 30s with multiple sclerosis. Each CDR3 is given with its conserved first and last residue. D genes are given only for firm matches. Expanded clones are given a class, and other clones once, few, many or no size at all.

V	size	D	J	CDR3	DNA
TRBV20-1	-	TRBD1	TRBJ2-7	CSARGQGSYEQYF	TGCAGTGCTAGAGGACAGGGCTCCTACGAGCAGTACTTC
TRBV5-8	many	-	TRBJ2-5	CASSLGFGGSQETQYF	TGTGCCAGCAGCTTGGGTTTTGGGGGATCACAAGAGACCCAGTACTTC
TRBV12-3/TRBV12-4	many	-	TRBJ1-1	CASSFTGVNTEAFF	TGTGCCAGCAGTTTTACGGGGGTGAACACTGAAGCTTTCTTT
TRBV29-1	many	-	TRBJ2-3	CSVGLVPTDTQYF	TGCAGCGTTGGACTAGTACCCACAGATACGCAGTATTTT
TRBV27	many	-	TRBJ1-1	CASRDRNTEAFF	TGTGCCAGCAGGGACAGAAACACTGAAGCTTTCTTT
TRBV24-1	many	TRBD1	TRBJ2-7	CATSDPRQGSYEQYF	TGTGCCACCAGTGACCCCCGACAGGGCTCCTACGAGCAGTACTTC
TRBV20-1	-	-	TRBJ1-2	CSVARVEGYTF	TGCAGTGTCGCTAGGGTGGAAGGCTACACCTTC
TRBV7-9	many	TRBD1	TRBJ1-1	CASGAGTGRVTEAFF	TGTGCCAGCGGAGCCGGGACAGGGAGGGTGACTGAAGCTTTCTTT
TRBV27	many	TRBD1	TRBJ1-4	CASRSPGKGAEKLFF	TGTGCCAGCAGGAGTCCGGGAAAGGGGGCTGAAAAACTGTTTTTT
TRBV5-1	many	TRBD1	TRBJ2-3	CASSSRYRGVTDTQYF	TGCGCCAGCAGCTCGAGATACAGGGGAGTGACAGATACGCAGTATTTT
TRBV6-4	many	-	TRBJ2-2	CASSDSLGDGELFF	TGTGCCAGCAGTGACTCCCTCGGAGACGGGGAGCTGTTTTTT
TRBV20-1	many	-	TRBJ1-5	CSARDRTLSNQPQHF	TGCAGTGCTAGAGATCGGACACTTAGCAATCAGCCCCAGCATTTT
TRBV5-6	many	-	TRBJ1-1	CASSLGLEAFF	TGTGCCAGCAGCTTAGGTCTTGAAGCTTTCTTT
TRBV15	many	TRBD1	TRBJ2-7	CATKGDRLDYEQYF	TGTGCCACCAAGGGGGACAGATTAGACTACGAGCAGTACTTC
TRBV10-3	many	TRBD1	TRBJ2-3	CAIMGQGTDTQYF	TGTGCCATCATGGGACAGGGCACAGATACGCAGTATTTT
TRBV27	many	-	TRBJ1-6	CASSLEGRLSPLHF	TGTGCCAGCAGTTTGGAGGGAAGATTGTCACCCCTCCACTTT
TRBV12-3/TRBV12-4	many	-	TRBJ2-5	CASSLKETQYF	TGTGCCAGCAGTTTGAAGGAGACCCAGTACTTC
TRBV27	many	-	TRBJ2-3	CASSLSLADTQYF	TGTGCCAGCAGTTTATCATTAGCAGATACGCAGTATTTT
TRBV5-1	-	-	TRBJ2-7	CASRRKSSYEQYF	TGCGCCAGTCGCCGAAAGAGCTCCTACGAGCAGTACTTC
TRBV11-3	-	-	TRBJ2-2	CASSLYGGELFF	TGTGCCAGCAGCTTATACGGCGGGGAGCTGTTTTTT
TRBV12-3/TRBV12-4	-	-	TRBJ2-7	CASRGGTYEQYF	TGTGCCAGCAGGGGGGGTACCTACGAGCAGTACTTC
TRBV20-1	many	TRBD1	TRBJ1-2	CSARPPTGTNYGYTF	TGCAGTGCTAGACCACCGACAGGGACCAACTATGGCTACACCTTC
TRBV20-1	many	TRBD2	TRBJ2-3	CSALGLAGGPTDTQYF	TGCAGTGCTCTGGGACTAGCGGGGGGGCCGACAGATACGCAGTATTTT
TRBV5-1	many	TRBD1	TRBJ1-2	CASSLEQGADGYTF	TGCGCCAGCAGCTTGGAACAGGGGGCTGATGGCTACACCTTC
TRBV10-3	many	-	TRBJ2-7	CAIREGAEQYF	TGTGCCATCAGGGAAGGGGCCGAGCAGTACTTC
TRBV20-1	many	TRBD2	TRBJ2-7	CSAATSGRAYEQYF	TGCAGTGCCGCGACTAGCGGGAGGGCCTACGAGCAGTACTTC